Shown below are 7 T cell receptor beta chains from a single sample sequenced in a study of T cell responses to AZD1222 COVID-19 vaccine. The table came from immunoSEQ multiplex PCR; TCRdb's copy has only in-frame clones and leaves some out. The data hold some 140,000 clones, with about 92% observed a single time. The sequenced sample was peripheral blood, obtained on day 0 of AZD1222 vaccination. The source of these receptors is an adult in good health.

CDR3 DNA: TGTGCCAGTGGGCAGTCCTACGAGCAGTACTTC. Amino acid sequence: CASGQSYEQYF. The rearrangement joins TRBV6-5 to TRBJ2-7; D gene unclear. CDR3 length: 11 residues. V was cut by 9 bases and J by 1 base, with 7 bases left in between. Germline assignment: CDR1 MNHEY and CDR2 SVGAGI.

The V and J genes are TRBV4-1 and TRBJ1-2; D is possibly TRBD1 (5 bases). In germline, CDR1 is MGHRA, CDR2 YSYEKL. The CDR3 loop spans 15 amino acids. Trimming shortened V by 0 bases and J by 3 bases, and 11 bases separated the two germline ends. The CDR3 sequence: CASSQEENRYYGYTF. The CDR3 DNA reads TGCGCCAGCAGCCAAGAGGAAAACAGGTACTATGGCTACACCTTC.

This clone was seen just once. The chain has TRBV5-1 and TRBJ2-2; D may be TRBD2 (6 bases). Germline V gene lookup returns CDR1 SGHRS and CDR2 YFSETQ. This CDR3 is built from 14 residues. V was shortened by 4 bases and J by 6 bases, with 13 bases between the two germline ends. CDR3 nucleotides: TGCGCCAGCAGCCCCATACGGGGGTCCGGGGAGCTGTTTTTT. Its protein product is CASSPIRGSGELFF.

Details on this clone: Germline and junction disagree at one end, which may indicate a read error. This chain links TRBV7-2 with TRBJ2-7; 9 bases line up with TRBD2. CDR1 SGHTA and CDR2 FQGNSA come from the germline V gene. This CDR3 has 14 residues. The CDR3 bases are TGTGCCAGCAGCTTCGGGACTAGCTCCGACGAGCAGTACTTC. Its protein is CASSFGTSSDEQYF.

The CDR3 is CASSPTTANTGELFF. CDR3 sequence (DNA): TGTGCCAGCTCACCAACTACAGCGAACACCGGGGAGCTGTTTTTT. V is TRBV18 and J is TRBJ2-2; D remains ambiguous. This CDR3 has 15 residues. Germline CDR1 KGHSH, CDR2 LQKENI. V shed 2 bases and J shed 0 bases, with 7 bases lying between them.

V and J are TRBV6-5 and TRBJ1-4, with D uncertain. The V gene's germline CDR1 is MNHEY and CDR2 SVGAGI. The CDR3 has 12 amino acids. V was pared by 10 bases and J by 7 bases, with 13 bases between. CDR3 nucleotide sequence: TGTGCCACCGGGGAAGGTAGTGAAAAACTGTTTTTT. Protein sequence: CATGEGSEKLFF.

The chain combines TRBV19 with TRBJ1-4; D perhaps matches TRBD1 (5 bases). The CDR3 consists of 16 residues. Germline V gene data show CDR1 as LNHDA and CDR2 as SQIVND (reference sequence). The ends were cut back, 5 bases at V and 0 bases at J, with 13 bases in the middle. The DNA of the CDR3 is TGTGCCAGTAGTGAAAGGGACGGCTCAACTAATGAAAAACTGTTTTTT. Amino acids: CASSERDGSTNEKLFF.